Sequencing of this T cell receptor beta chain was carried out in a study of metastatic and nonmetastatic thyroid tumors. Study-wide results and limits: Across blood and tumor, TCR beta diversity in malignant thyroid tumors was reportedly significantly higher than in benign nodules.

Trimming took off 5 bases at V and 4 bases at J, with 13 bases between the two ends. CDR1 is SGHTA and CDR2 is FQGNSA in the germline V gene. The CDR3 extends over 14 amino acids. TCRdb re-clonotyped the PCR reads through MiXCR. This table has 15,000 or so clones, just over 30% appearing once. All patients reached thyroid surgery having received no treatment beforehand. The sample holds many counts of this clone. Its specificity is unknown. What was sequenced was blood. This sequence originates from a female donor with papillary thyroid cancer or a benign thyroid nodule (not recorded which). Some clones in this sample may be carry-over from other donors' samples. The chain links TRBV7-2 to TRBJ2-3; weak D call: TRBD2 (7 bases). The CDR3 loop reads CASSPTGGPDTQYF. The CDR3 DNA reads TGTGCCAGCAGCCCCACCGGGGGGCCAGATACGCAGTATTTT.